A selection of T cell receptor beta chains follows, all from one sample in a study of blood T cell repertoires in COVID-19. The repertoire was sequenced with immunoSEQ multiplex PCR; TCRdb's copy has only in-frame clones and lacks some. Of 150,000 to 200,000 clones in the sample, 92% are singletons; the top ten hold about 4.6%. Sequenced: peripheral blood. The origin of the receptors is a young man with COVID-19, enrolled during active disease. The CDR3 runs from the conserved cysteine through the conserved F or W.

V gene	J gene	CDR3 protein
TRBV6-5	TRBJ2-7	CASSYSTGYEQYF
TRBV28	TRBJ2-1	CASSLQGLASSYNEQFF
TRBV7-3	TRBJ2-2	CASSLGTTNTGELFF
TRBV19	TRBJ1-2	CASSPYGGARPTYGYTF
TRBV27	TRBJ2-7	CASSTQGYEQYF
TRBV6-5	TRBJ2-7	CASSYSGQGEYEQYF
TRBV5-4	TRBJ1-1	CASSLQGMNTEAFF
TRBV24-1	TRBJ2-1	CATSDWEGDEQFF
TRBV18	TRBJ2-5	CASSPPNRQETQYF
TRBV7-9	TRBJ2-3	CASSLGSVTDTQYF
TRBV19	TRBJ2-3	CASSPGLFESDTQYF
TRBV6-5	TRBJ1-6	CATTKYRANSPLHF
TRBV25-1	TRBJ1-2	CASSVPNSGGQGYGYTF
TRBV3-1/TRBV3-2	TRBJ1-1	CASSRDSLNTEAFF
TRBV30	TRBJ1-2	CAWSVLTVSNYGYTF
TRBV18	TRBJ1-1	CASSPTSGETEAFF
TRBV28	TRBJ1-5	CASSTGGYQPQHF
TRBV29-1	TRBJ2-5	CSVGSFPDRGAWETQYF
TRBV7-2	TRBJ1-6	CASSPPGANSPLHF
TRBV7-9	TRBJ1-1	CASSLGRMNTEAFF
TRBV15	TRBJ2-4	CATSRAGGGPVQYF
TRBV5-5	TRBJ1-2	CASSLAGGSYGYTF
TRBV6-5	TRBJ1-2	CASSYEQFYGYTF
TRBV9	TRBJ2-1	CASSVGAGEYNEQFF
TRBV19	TRBJ1-3	CASMGVRGRAGNTIYF
TRBV12-5	TRBJ2-1	CASGLVVSGGPNEQFF
TRBV2	TRBJ2-2	CASTMTSLSTGELFF
TRBV27	TRBJ2-5	CASLGTSGHDQETQYF
TRBV6-1	TRBJ1-2	CASSDIGTGNGYTF
TRBV4-2	TRBJ1-1	CASSLVPPWSGNTEAFF
TRBV5-1	TRBJ1-1	CASTPQGSTEAFF
TRBV5-1	TRBJ2-3	CASSSGLTDTQYF
TRBV6-5	TRBJ2-7	CASSYSRDRAEHEQYF
TRBV7-2	TRBJ1-5	CASSLNSAGANQPQHF
TRBV19	TRBJ2-7	CASSTGVSRGRAGEQYF
TRBV6-5	TRBJ2-5	CASSYSAGAFGETQYF
TRBV4-3	TRBJ1-4	CASSQLGGGNEKLFF
TRBV11-2	TRBJ1-5	CASSPNGGQPQHF
TRBV6-2/TRBV6-3	TRBJ1-2	CASSYYDSGYGYTF
TRBV29-1	TRBJ1-1	CSVEAGFEAFF
TRBV27	TRBJ2-5	CASSQTAPQETQYF
TRBV10-3	TRBJ1-6	CAISEQGGSYNSPLHF
TRBV10-3	TRBJ1-5	CAISGTDRINQPQHF
TRBV7-2	TRBJ2-1	CASSSLPTGDNEQFF
TRBV28	TRBJ1-5	CASSRRGGGDSNQPQHF
TRBV16	TRBJ1-3	CASSQMPGTGNTIYF
TRBV27	TRBJ1-5	CASSLVGSGEPQHF
TRBV7-8	TRBJ2-5	CASRTETAAQETQYF
TRBV6-6	TRBJ1-5	CASSSGVDSNQPQHF
TRBV24-1	TRBJ1-5	CATSDRGGNQPQHF
TRBV28	TRBJ2-1	CASSLQTSGYNEQFF
TRBV6-5	TRBJ1-2	CASTGTGGGYTF
TRBV24-1	TRBJ1-5	CATSDLNQPQHF
TRBV27	TRBJ2-6	CASSPHLPSGANVLTF
TRBV24-1	TRBJ2-3	CATQYRDTQYF
TRBV30	TRBJ1-5	CAWSSGSVGGIQHF
TRBV7-2	TRBJ1-5	CASSATVLGGNQPQHF
TRBV12-3/TRBV12-4	TRBJ1-1	CASNQDRNTEAFF